This T cell receptor beta chain was sequenced during a study of immune heterogeneity within non-small cell lung tumors. Across the study: With respect to histology, the tumors encompassed a handful of squamous cell carcinomas, some ten non-squamous carcinomas and 1 not otherwise specified.

TCR beta CDR3 was amplified by multiplex PCR using 32 V and 13 J primers. TCRdb analysed the multiplex PCR reads with MiXCR anew, one entry per CDR3 protein. The sample shows approximately 4,100 distinct CDR3 sequences, around 30% of them seen only once. Bulk tumor genomic DNA, 600 ng per sample, was used as template. Several biopsies per primary tumor, spaced far apart, were taken during surgery. The cohort was untreated, with newly diagnosed non-small cell lung cancer undergoing curative surgery. This clonotype is deemed medium-sized. The antigen remains unidentified. Per the germline V gene, CDR1 is LNHDA and CDR2 is SQIVND (reference sequence). The CDR3 is 14 amino acids. V was clipped by 6 bases and J by 6 bases; unmatched bases: 3. Findings and caveats of the study: High-frequency clones unique to single sites coexisted with identical dominant CDR3 beta clonotypes that recurred across tumor sites within a patient.

The chain is built from TRBV19 and TRBJ2-2; 11 bases match TRBD1. The sequenced material came from lung tumor tissue. The TCR was taken from a man in his 60s with non-small cell lung cancer. DNA for the CDR3: TGTGCCAGTAGCGGACAGGGGGCATCCGGGGAGCTGTTTTTT. Protein sequence: CASSGQGASGELFF.